Listed below are T cell receptor beta chains from one sample, sequenced in a study of T cell responses to AZD1222 COVID-19 vaccine. Using immunoSEQ multiplex PCR, the repertoire was profiled, and TCRdb retains in-frame clones only, with some absent. The sample holds about 160,000 clones; 85% to 95% are singletons and the top ten take 4% to 5.5%. The source material was peripheral blood, sampled 28 days after the second AZD1222 dose. The receptors stem from an adult who received the AZD1222 COVID-19 vaccine. CDR3s include the opening cysteine and the closing phenylalanine or tryptophan. D genes are given only for firm matches. For some rows the clone size is stated as once, few or many, or as a class when expanded; others skip it.

size	D	J	V	DNA	CDR3
.	TRBD1	TRBJ1-6	TRBV7-9	TGTGCCAGCAGCTTACAGGGGGCCAATTCACCCCTCCACTTT	CASSLQGANSPLHF
.	.	TRBJ2-1	TRBV5-1	TGCGCCAGCAGCTTGGGAACAGGGCCGAGCTCCTACAATGAGCAGTTCTTC	CASSLGTGPSSYNEQFF
.	TRBD1	TRBJ1-1	TRBV3-1/TRBV3-2	TGTGCCAGCAGCCGGACAGGGTCGAAAGACGAAGCTTTCTTT	CASSRTGSKDEAFF
.	.	TRBJ2-2	TRBV27	TGTGCCAGCAGTTTCCAGGGGGGGGAGACCGGGGAGCTGTTTTTT	CASSFQGGETGELFF
.	.	TRBJ1-4	TRBV4-1	TGCGCCAGCAGCCAAGATGCGTGGTCGGTTACAAGAAATGAAAAACTGTTTTTT	CASSQDAWSVTRNEKLFF
.	.	TRBJ2-5	TRBV7-9	TGTGCCAGCAGTACGACTCTCCAAGAGACCCAGTACTTC	CASSTTLQETQYF
.	TRBD1	TRBJ1-5	TRBV18	TGTGCCAGCTCACTTACCCGGGACAGAAATCAGCCCCAGCATTTT	CASSLTRDRNQPQHF
.	TRBD1	TRBJ1-2	TRBV3-1/TRBV3-2	TGTGCCAGCAGCCAACGGGACAGGGGAGGTGGCTACACCTTC	CASSQRDRGGGYTF
.	.	TRBJ2-1	TRBV19	TGTGCCAGTAGCCCCCACGGGAGCGGTTCCTACAATGAGCAGTTCTTC	CASSPHGSGSYNEQFF
.	.	TRBJ2-3	TRBV7-9	TGTGCCAGCAGCTTCCTTAGCGACACTAGCACAGATACGCAGTATTTT	CASSFLSDTSTDTQYF
.	.	TRBJ2-7	TRBV29-1	TGCAGCGTTCTAAGGGGTGGGGAGCAGTACTTC	CSVLRGGEQYF
once	.	TRBJ2-7	TRBV11-2	TGTGCCAGCGGCGGACCCCACAACTACGAGCAGTACTTC	CASGGPHNYEQYF
.	.	TRBJ1-1	TRBV15	TGTGCCACCAGCAGAGTAGGGAACACTGAAGCTTTCTTT	CATSRVGNTEAFF
.	TRBD1	TRBJ2-6	TRBV4-1	TGCGCCAGCAGCCAAAGGACAGGGGGAATTCTAAGCTCTGGGGCCAACGTCCTGACTTTC	CASSQRTGGILSSGANVLTF
.	.	TRBJ1-6	TRBV9	TGTGCCAGCAGCGTTGACGTCTACTATAATTCACCCCTCCACTTT	CASSVDVYYNSPLHF
.	.	TRBJ1-6	TRBV5-1	TGCGCCAGCAGCTTGGGAGCTAGGAATTCACCCCTCCACTTT	CASSLGARNSPLHF
.	.	TRBJ2-7	TRBV18	TGTGCCAGCTCACCGCCCCTCATTTACGAGCAGTACTTC	CASSPPLIYEQYF
.	TRBD1	TRBJ1-6	TRBV30	TGTGCCTCCGGACAGGGGGCCACCCTCTATAATTCACCCCTCCACTTT	CASGQGATLYNSPLHF
.	.	TRBJ1-1	TRBV27	TGTGCCAGCAGTTTGGGGGGCAGTGAAGCTTTCTTT	CASSLGGSEAFF
.	TRBD1	TRBJ1-5	TRBV7-9	TGTGCCAGCAGCCCACAGGGGGCACAGCCCCAGCATTTT	CASSPQGAQPQHF
.	TRBD2	TRBJ2-7	TRBV5-1	TGCGCCAGCAGCTTGCTGGGCGGGGGGTTCTACGAGCAGTACTTC	CASSLLGGGFYEQYF
.	.	TRBJ1-3	TRBV6-5	TGTGCCAGCAGTCTGGGGGGAGCTGGAAACACCATATATTTT	CASSLGGAGNTIYF
.	TRBD1	TRBJ1-2	TRBV4-1	TGCGCCAGCAGCCAATTTCCCGGGACAGGGGTCGGCTACACCTTC	CASSQFPGTGVGYTF
once	.	TRBJ2-2	TRBV27	TGTGCCAGCAGTTTATCGGGGGAGTCGAGCACCGGGGAGCTGTTTTTT	CASSLSGESSTGELFF
few	TRBD2	TRBJ2-5	TRBV2	TGTGCCAGCAGTGAAGGTGCGGGAGCGGGCCAAGAGACCCAGTACTTC	CASSEGAGAGQETQYF